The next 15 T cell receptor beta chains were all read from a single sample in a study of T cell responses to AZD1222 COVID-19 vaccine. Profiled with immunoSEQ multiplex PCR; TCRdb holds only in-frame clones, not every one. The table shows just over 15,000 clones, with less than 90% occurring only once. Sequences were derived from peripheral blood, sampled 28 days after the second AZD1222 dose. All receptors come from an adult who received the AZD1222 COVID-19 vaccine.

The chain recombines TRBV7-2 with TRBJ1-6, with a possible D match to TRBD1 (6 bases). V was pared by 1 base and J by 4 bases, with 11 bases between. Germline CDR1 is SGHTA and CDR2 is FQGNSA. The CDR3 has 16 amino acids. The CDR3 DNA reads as TGTGCCAGCAGCTTAGGTGGGACAAATTATAATTCACCCCTCCACTTT. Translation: CASSLGGTNYNSPLHF.

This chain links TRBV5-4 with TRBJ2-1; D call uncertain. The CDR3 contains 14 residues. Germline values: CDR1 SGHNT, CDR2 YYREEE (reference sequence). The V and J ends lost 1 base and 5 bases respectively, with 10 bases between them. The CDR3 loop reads CASSLPFRDNEQFF. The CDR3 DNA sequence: TGTGCCAGCAGCTTGCCGTTCCGCGACAATGAGCAGTTCTTC.

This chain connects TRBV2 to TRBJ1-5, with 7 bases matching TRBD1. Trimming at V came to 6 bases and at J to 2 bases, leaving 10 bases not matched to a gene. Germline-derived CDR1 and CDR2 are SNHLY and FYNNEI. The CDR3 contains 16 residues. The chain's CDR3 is CASRGHRGAGNQPQHF. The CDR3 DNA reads TGTGCCAGCAGAGGACACAGGGGCGCGGGCAATCAGCCCCAGCATTTT.

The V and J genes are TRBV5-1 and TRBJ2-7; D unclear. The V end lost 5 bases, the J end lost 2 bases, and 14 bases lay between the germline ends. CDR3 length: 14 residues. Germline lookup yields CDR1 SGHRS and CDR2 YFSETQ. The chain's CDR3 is CASRAQAGAYEQYF. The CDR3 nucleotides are TGCGCCAGCAGGGCGCAGGCTGGCGCCTACGAGCAGTACTTC.

CDR3 bases: TGTGCCAGCAGCATAGTCGGGGGCGAGCAGTACTTC. This gives the protein CASSIVGGEQYF. This sequence joins TRBV6-2 or TRBV6-3 and TRBJ2-7, with D tentatively TRBD2 (6 bases). With 6 bases removed from V and 6 bases from J, the gap between germline ends came to 12 bases. The CDR3 loop spans 12 amino acids. CDR1 and CDR2 (germline): MNHEY, SVGEGT.

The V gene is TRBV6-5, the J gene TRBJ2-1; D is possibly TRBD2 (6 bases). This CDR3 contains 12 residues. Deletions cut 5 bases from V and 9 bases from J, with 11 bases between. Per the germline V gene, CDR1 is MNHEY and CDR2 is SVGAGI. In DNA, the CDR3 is TGTGCCAGCAGTCCTCTCGGGGGTGAGCAGTTCTTC. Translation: CASSPLGGEQFF.

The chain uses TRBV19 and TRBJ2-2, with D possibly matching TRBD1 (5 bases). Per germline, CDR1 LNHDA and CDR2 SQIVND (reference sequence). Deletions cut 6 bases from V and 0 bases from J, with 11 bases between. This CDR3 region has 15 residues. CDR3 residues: CASSLRASNTGELFF. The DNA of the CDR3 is TGTGCCAGTAGCCTCAGGGCCTCGAACACCGGGGAGCTGTTTTTT.

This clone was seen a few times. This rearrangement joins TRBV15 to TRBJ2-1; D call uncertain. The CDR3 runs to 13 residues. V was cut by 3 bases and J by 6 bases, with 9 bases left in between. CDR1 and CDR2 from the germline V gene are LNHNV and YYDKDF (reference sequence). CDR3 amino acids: CATSSDPGNEQFF. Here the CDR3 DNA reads TGTGCCACCAGCAGCGACCCTGGCAATGAGCAGTTCTTC.

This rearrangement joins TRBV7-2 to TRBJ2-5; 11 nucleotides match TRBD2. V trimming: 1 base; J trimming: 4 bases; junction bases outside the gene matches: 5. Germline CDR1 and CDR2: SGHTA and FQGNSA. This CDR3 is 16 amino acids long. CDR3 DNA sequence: TGTGCCAGCAGCTTAGGGCTAGCGGGGGGTAGAGAGACCCAGTACTTC. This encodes CASSLGLAGGRETQYF.

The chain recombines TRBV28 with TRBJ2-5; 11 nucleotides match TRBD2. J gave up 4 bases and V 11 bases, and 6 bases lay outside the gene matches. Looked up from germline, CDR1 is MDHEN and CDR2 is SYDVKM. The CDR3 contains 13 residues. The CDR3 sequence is CAGSGGARETQYF. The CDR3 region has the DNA TGTGCCGGTAGCGGGGGGGCCCGAGAGACCCAGTACTTC.

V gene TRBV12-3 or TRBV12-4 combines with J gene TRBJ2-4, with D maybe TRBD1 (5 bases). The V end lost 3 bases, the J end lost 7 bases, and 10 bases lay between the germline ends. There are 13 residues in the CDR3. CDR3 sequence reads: CASSFLGVNIQYF. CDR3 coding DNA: TGTGCCAGCAGTTTTCTAGGGGTGAACATTCAGTACTTC.

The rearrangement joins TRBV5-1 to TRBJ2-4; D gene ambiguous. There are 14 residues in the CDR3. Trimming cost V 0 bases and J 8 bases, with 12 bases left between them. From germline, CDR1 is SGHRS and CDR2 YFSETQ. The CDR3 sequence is CASSLEASRDIQYF. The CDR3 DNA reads TGCGCCAGCAGCTTGGAAGCCAGTAGGGACATTCAGTACTTC.

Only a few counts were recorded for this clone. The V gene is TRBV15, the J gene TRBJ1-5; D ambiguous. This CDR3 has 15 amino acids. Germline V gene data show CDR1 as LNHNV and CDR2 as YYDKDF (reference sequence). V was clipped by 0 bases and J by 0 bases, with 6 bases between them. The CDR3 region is CATSRELNSNQPQHF. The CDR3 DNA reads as TGTGCCACCAGCAGAGAACTGAATAGCAATCAGCCCCAGCATTTT. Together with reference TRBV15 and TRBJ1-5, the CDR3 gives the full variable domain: DAMVIQNPRYQVTQFGKPVTLSCSQTLNHNVMYWYQQKSSQAPKLLFHYYDKDFNNEADTPDNFQSRRPNTSFCFLDIRSPGLGDTAMYLCATSRELNSNQPQHFGDGTRLSIL.

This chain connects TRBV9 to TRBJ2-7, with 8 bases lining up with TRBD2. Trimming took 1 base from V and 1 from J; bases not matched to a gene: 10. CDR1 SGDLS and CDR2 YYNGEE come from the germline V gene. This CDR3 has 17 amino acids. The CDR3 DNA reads TGTGCCAGCAGCGTAACCAGCGGGGGCGATATTTCCTACGAGCAGTACTTC. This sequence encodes CASSVTSGGDISYEQYF.

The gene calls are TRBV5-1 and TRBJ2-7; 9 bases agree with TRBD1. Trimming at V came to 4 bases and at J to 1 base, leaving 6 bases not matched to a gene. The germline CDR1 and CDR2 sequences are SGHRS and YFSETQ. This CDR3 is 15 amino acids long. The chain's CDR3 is CASSPGQGTSYEQYF. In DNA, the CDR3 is TGCGCCAGCAGCCCCGGACAGGGGACTTCCTACGAGCAGTACTTC.